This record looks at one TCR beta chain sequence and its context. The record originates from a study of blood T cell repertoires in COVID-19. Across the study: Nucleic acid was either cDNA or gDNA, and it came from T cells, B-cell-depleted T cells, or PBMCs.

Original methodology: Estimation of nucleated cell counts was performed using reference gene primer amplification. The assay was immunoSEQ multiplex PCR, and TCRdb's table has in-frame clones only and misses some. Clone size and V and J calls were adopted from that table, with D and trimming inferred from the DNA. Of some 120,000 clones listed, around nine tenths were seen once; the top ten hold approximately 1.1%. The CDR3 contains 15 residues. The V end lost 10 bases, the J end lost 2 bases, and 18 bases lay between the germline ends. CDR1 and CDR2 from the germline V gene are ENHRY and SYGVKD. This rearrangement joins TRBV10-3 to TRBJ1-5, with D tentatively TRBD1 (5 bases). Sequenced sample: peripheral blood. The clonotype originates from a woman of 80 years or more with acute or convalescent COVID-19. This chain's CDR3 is CATQRGTGGNQPQHF. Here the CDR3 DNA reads TGTGCCACCCAGAGGGGAACGGGGGGCAATCAGCCCCAGCATTTT.